This is a list of T cell receptor gamma chains from one sample in a study of gamma-delta T cells after stem cell transplantation. TCRdb used CATT to re-call clones from the RT-PCR reads. Here the sample spans 600 to 700 gamma-chain clones, roughly 21% being singletons. What was sequenced was gamma-delta T cells. Receptor source: a human donor. It is not recorded whose cells these are; they may come from a transplant donor. Both conserved end residues are part of each CDR3. Each record gives: J gene, clone size, V gene, CDR3 protein, CDR3 DNA. The size entry is marked missing in some rows and otherwise reads once, few, many or a size class.

>TRGJ1/TRGJ2|-|TRGV9
CALWEVQANYDKKLF
TGTGCCTTGTGGGAGGTGCAAGCGAATTATGATAAGAAGCTCTTT
>TRGJP1|large|TRGV4
CATWDTGWFKIF
TGTGCCACCTGGGACACTGGTTGGTTCAAGATATTT
>TRGJ1/TRGJ2|-|TRGV2
CATWDGPKKLF
TGTGCCACCTGGGACGGGCCGAAGAAACTCTTT
>TRGJ1/TRGJ2|-|TRGV3
CATWDTPRAYKKLF
TGTGCCACCTGGGACACGCCAAGGGCTTATAAGAAACTCTTT
>TRGJ1/TRGJ2|large|TRGV3
CATWDRRGYKKLF
TGTGCCACCTGGGACAGGCGCGGTTATAAGAAACTCTTT
>TRGJP|large|TRGV9
CALWQELGKKIKVF
TGTGCCTTGTGGCAAGAGTTGGGCAAAAAAATCAAGGTATTT
>TRGJ1/TRGJ2|-|TRGV4
CATWDGRPRFVGYKKLF
TGTGCCACCTGGGATGGTAGACCCAGGTTTGTGGGTTATAAGAAACTCTTT
>TRGJ1/TRGJ2|large|TRGV3
CATWDRLHYKKLF
TGTGCCACCTGGGACAGGCTTCATTATAAGAAACTCTTT
>TRGJP|large|TRGV9
CALWEPRQELGKKIKVF
TGTGCCTTGTGGGAGCCGCGCCAAGAGTTGGGCAAAAAAATCAAGGTATTT
>TRGJ1/TRGJ2|large|TRGV5
CATWDRLNNLGKKLF
TGTGCCACCTGGGACAGGCTCAACAACTTGGGTAAGAAACTCTTT
>TRGJP1|large|TRGV4
CATWDGRTTGWFKIF
TGTGCCACCTGGGATGGGCGGACCACTGGTTGGTTCAAGATATTT
>TRGJ1/TRGJ2|large|TRGV9
CALWEVLDFYYKKLF
TGTGCCTTGTGGGAGGTGCTAGACTTTTATTATAAGAAACTCTTT
>TRGJP2|large|TRGV2
CATWDDHVASDWIKTF
TGTGCCACCTGGGACGACCACGTAGCGAGTGATTGGATCAAGACGTTT
>TRGJ1/TRGJ2|medium-sized|TRGV5
CATWDRREKLF
TGTGCCACCTGGGACAGGCGGGAGAAACTCTTT
>TRGJ1/TRGJ2|large|TRGV4
CATCPPDYKKLF
TGTGCCACCTGTCCACCGGATTATAAGAAACTCTTT
>TRGJP|large|TRGV9
CALWETTELGKKIKVF
TGTGCCTTGTGGGAGACCACCGAGTTGGGCAAAAAAATCAAGGTATTT
>TRGJP|large|TRGV9
CALWEVAELGKKIKVF
TGTGCCTTGTGGGAGGTGGCAGAGTTGGGCAAAAAAATCAAGGTATTT
>TRGJ1/TRGJ2|large|TRGV4
CATWDGRQGKKLF
TGTGCCACCTGGGATGGGCGACAGGGTAAGAAACTCTTT
>TRGJ1/TRGJ2|large|TRGV2
CATWDGHDYKKLF
TGTGCCACCTGGGACGGGCATGATTATAAGAAACTCTTT
>TRGJ1/TRGJ2|large|TRGV4
CATWYYYKKLF
TGTGCCACCTGGTATTATTATAAGAAACTCTTT
>TRGJ1/TRGJ2|few|TRGV3
CATWDHTRTRRKLF
TGCGCCACCTGGGACCACACGCGAACAAGAAGGAAACTCTTT
>TRGJ1/TRGJ2|large|TRGV8
CATWDKRPEKLF
TGTGCCACCTGGGATAAACGTCCGGAGAAACTCTTT
>TRGJ1/TRGJ2|large|TRGV2
CATWDGPQKLF
TGTGCCACCTGGGACGGGCCTCAGAAACTCTTT
>TRGJ1/TRGJ2|large|TRGV3
CATWDRRGHYYKKLF
TGTGCCACCTGGGACAGGCGGGGGCATTATTATAAGAAACTCTTT
>TRGJ1/TRGJ2|large|TRGV2
CATWVSPRGKLF
TGTGCCACCTGGGTCTCTCCTAGAGGGAAACTCTTT
>TRGJP2|-|TRGV8
CATWEGDWIKTF
TGTGCCACCTGGGAGGGTGATTGGATCAAGACGTTT
>TRGJP2|few|TRGV2
CATWVGYGKTF
TGTGCCACCTGGGTCGGATATGGAAAGACGTTT
>TRGJ1/TRGJ2|large|TRGV2
CATWDGPHYKKLF
TGTGCCACCTGGGACGGGCCTCATTATAAGAAACTCTTT
>TRGJ1/TRGJ2|large|TRGV4
CATWDWKKLF
TGTGCCACCTGGGATTGGAAGAAACTCTTT
>TRGJ1/TRGJ2|large|TRGV2
CATWDGPYYKKLF
TGTGCCACCTGGGACGGGCCTTATTATAAGAAACTCTTT
>TRGJ1/TRGJ2|large|TRGV2
CATWDGPYKKLF
TGTGCCACCTGGGACGGGCCTTATAAGAAACTCTTT
>TRGJP2|large|TRGV3
CATWDGHSSDWIKTF
TGTGCCACCTGGGACGGACATAGTAGTGATTGGATCAAGACGTTT
>TRGJ1/TRGJ2|large|TRGV2
CATWDGRGKNYYKKLF
TGTGCCACCTGGGACGGTCGTGGAAAGAATTATTATAAGAAACTCTTT
>TRGJ1/TRGJ2|large|TRGV5
CATWDRSNYYKKLF
TGTGCCACCTGGGACAGGTCGAATTATTATAAGAAACTCTTT
>TRGJP2|few|TRGV4
CATWDPGSSDWIKTF
TGTGCCACCTGGGACCCCGGAAGTAGTGATTGGATCAAGACGTTT
>TRGJP|large|TRGV9
CALWEPQELGKKIKVF
TGTGCCTTGTGGGAGCCACAAGAGTTGGGCAAAAAAATCAAGGTATTT
>TRGJ1/TRGJ2|few|TRGV4
CATWDGPKKLF
TGTGCCACCTGGGATGGGCCCAAGAAGCTCTTT
>TRGJ1/TRGJ2|-|TRGV9
CALWEVLYYKKLF
TGTGCCTTGTGGGAAGTGCTCTATTATAAGAAACTCTTT
>TRGJ1/TRGJ2|large|TRGV9
CALWEVPNYYKKLF
TGTGCCTTGTGGGAGGTCCCGAATTATTATAAGAAACTCTTT
>TRGJP|-|TRGV9
CALWEVEELGKKIKVF
TGTGCCTTGTGGGAGGTTGAAGAGTTGGGCAAAAAAATCAAGGTATTT
>TRGJP|large|TRGV9
CALWDLQELGKKIKVF
TGTGCCTTGTGGGACCTGCAAGAGTTGGGCAAAAAAATCAAGGTATTT
>TRGJP2|large|TRGV2
CATWVSYSSDWIKTF
TGTGCCACCTGGGTTTCTTATAGTAGTGATTGGATCAAGACGTTT
>TRGJ1/TRGJ2|few|TRGV9
CALWETVSYKKLF
TGTGCCTTGTGGGAAACTGTGAGCTATAAGAAACTCTTT
>TRGJ1/TRGJ2|large|TRGV8
CATWGYYKKLF
TGTGCCACCTGGGGCTATTATAAGAAACTCTTT
>TRGJ1/TRGJ2|large|TRGV8
CATWDYDYKKLF
TGTGCCACCTGGGATTATGATTATAAGAAACTCTTT
>TRGJ1/TRGJ2|few|TRGV8
CATWDLVQSKKLF
TGTGCCACCTGGGATCTAGTTCAGAGTAAGAAACTCTTT
>TRGJ1/TRGJ2|few|TRGV2
CATWDGPGLYYKKLF
TGTGCCACCTGGGACGGGCCGGGGTTATATTATAAGAAACTCTTT
>TRGJ1/TRGJ2|-|TRGV4
CATWDGQNYYKKLF
TGTGCCACCTGGGATGGGCAGAATTATTATAAGAAACTCTTT
>TRGJ1/TRGJ2|large|TRGV9
CALWEVVLEKLF
TGTGCCTTGTGGGAGGTGGTACTCGAGAAACTCTTT
>TRGJ1/TRGJ2|large|TRGV2
CATWDGRYKKLF
TGTGCCACCTGGGACGGGCGGTATAAGAAACTCTTT
>TRGJ1/TRGJ2|few|TRGV3
CATWDEEWGYKKLF
TGTGCCACCTGGGACGAGGAGTGGGGTTATAAGAAACTCTTT
>TRGJP2|-|TRGV3
CATWDGHSSDWIKTF
TGTGCCACCTGGGACGGACACAGTAGTGATTGGATCAAGACGTTT
>TRGJP2|large|TRGV2
CATWDGPGNYSSDWIKTF
TGTGCCACCTGGGACGGGCCAGGTAATTATAGTAGTGATTGGATCAAGACGTTT
>TRGJ1/TRGJ2|large|TRGV8
CATWDLVRSKKLF
TGTGCCACCTGGGATCTAGTTCGGAGTAAGAAACTCTTT